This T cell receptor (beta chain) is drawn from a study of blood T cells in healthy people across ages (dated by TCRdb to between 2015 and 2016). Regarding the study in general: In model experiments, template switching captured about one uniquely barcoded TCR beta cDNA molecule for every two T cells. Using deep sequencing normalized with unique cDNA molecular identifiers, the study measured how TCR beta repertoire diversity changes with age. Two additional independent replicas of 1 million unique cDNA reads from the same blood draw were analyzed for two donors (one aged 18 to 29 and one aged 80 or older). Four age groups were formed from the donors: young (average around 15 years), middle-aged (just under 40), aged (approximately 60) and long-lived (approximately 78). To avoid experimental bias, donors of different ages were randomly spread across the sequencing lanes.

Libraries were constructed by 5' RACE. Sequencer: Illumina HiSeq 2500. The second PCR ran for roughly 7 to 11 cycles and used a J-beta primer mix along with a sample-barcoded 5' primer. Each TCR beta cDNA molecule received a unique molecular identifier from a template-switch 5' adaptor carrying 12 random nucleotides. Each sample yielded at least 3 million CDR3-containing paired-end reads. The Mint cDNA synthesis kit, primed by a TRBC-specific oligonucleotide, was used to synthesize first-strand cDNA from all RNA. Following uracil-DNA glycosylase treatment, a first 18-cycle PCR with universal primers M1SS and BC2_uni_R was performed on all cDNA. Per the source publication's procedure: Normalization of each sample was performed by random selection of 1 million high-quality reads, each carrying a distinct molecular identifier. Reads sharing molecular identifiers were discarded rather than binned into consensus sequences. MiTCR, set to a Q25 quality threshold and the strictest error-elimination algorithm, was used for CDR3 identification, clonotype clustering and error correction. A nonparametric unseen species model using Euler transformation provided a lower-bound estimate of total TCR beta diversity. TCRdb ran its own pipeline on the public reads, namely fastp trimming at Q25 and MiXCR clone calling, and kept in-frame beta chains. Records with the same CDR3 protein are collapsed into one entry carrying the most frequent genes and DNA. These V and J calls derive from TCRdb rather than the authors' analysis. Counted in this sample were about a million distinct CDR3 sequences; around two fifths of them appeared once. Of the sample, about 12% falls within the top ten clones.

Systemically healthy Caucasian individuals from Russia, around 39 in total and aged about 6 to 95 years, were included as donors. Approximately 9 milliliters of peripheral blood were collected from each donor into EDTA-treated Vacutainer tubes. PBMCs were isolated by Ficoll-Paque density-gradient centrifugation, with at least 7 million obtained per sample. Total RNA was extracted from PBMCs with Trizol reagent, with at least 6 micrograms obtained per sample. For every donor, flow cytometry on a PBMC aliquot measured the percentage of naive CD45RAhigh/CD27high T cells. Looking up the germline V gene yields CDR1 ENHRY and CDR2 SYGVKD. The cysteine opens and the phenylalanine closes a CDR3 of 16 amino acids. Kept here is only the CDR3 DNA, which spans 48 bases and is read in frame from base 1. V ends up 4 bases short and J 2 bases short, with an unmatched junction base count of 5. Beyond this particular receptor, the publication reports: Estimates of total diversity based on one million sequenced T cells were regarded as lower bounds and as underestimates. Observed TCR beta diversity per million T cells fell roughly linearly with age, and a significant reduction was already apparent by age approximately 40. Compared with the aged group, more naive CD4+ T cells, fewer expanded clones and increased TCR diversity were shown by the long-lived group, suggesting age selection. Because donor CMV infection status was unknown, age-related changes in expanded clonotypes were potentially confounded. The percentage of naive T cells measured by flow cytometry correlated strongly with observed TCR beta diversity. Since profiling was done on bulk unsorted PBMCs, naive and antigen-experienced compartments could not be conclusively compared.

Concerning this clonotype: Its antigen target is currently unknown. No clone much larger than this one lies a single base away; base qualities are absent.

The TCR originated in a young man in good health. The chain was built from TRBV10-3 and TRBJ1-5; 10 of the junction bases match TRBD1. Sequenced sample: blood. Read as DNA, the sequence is TGTGCCATCAGTGGCTCCGGGACAGGGGGCAATCAGCCCCAGCATTTT. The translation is CAISGSGTGGNQPQHF.